The rows below give T cell receptor beta chains drawn from one sample of a study of cytomegalovirus exposure and HLA in healthy donors. Here immunoSEQ multiplex PCR was the method, and the copy in TCRdb shows in-frame clones only, minus some. The sample has approximately 100,000 clones; 60% to 85% are singletons. Sequencing input: PBMCs. The origin of the receptors is a female donor in good health and CMV-seropositive. Each CDR3 is given with its conserved first and last residue. A D gene is named only where the DNA matches it firmly. Some rows mark clone size as missing; the rest say once, few, many or name a class of expanded clone.

D	V	J	size	DNA	CDR3
TRBD2	TRBV5-4	TRBJ2-5	-	TGTGCCAGCAGCTTGTTTAGCGGGGAGACCCAGTACTTC	CASSLFSGETQYF
-	TRBV28	TRBJ1-2	-	TGTGCCAGCAGAAAAGGGGTCGACTATGGCTACACCTTC	CASRKGVDYGYTF
TRBD2	TRBV7-2	TRBJ2-7	-	TGTGCCAGCAGCTTAGTACCTAGCGGGAAGAACTACGAGCAGTACTTC	CASSLVPSGKNYEQYF
-	TRBV7-6	TRBJ2-5	-	TGTGCCAGCAGCTTATTCGGGGGCCAAGAGACCCAGTACTTC	CASSLFGGQETQYF
TRBD1	TRBV10-2	TRBJ1-2	once	TGCGCCAGCAGTGCCTACGGACAGGGCGGTGGCTACACCTTC	CASSAYGQGGGYTF
TRBD2	TRBV28	TRBJ2-3	-	TGTGCCAGCAGTTTATCCGGCCTAGCGGGAGGAGCAGATACGCAGTATTTT	CASSLSGLAGGADTQYF
-	TRBV7-2	TRBJ1-1	-	TGTGCCAGCAGCCCAGCAGGGGCAGTTCCTGAAGCTTTCTTT	CASSPAGAVPEAFF
-	TRBV6-5	TRBJ2-3	-	TGTGCCAGCAGTTACATCAAAGGGGCTAGCACAGATACGCAGTATTTT	CASSYIKGASTDTQYF
TRBD1	TRBV5-5	TRBJ1-1	-	TGTGCCAGCAGCGCTGGACAGGGGTTTACTGACACTGAAGCTTTCTTT	CASSAGQGFTDTEAFF
TRBD1	TRBV28	TRBJ2-3	-	TGTGCCAGCAGTTCGGTGACAGGGGGCAACGCAGATACGCAGTATTTT	CASSSVTGGNADTQYF
-	TRBV28	TRBJ2-7	-	TGTGCCAGCAGTCCGTTTGGGGGGGCCGGGAGGTACGAGCAGTACTTC	CASSPFGGAGRYEQYF
TRBD1	TRBV9	TRBJ1-5	-	TGTGCCAGCAGTCTTACAGGGGGTGGTCAGCCCCAGCATTTT	CASSLTGGGQPQHF
-	TRBV5-1	TRBJ2-7	-	TGCGCCAGCAGCTCGGACAGCCCTTCCTACGAGCAGTACTTC	CASSSDSPSYEQYF
TRBD1	TRBV6-5	TRBJ1-1	-	TGTGCCAGCAGGAGACAGGGGAACACTGAAGCTTTCTTT	CASRRQGNTEAFF
-	TRBV9	TRBJ2-1	few	TGTGCCAGCAGCTTGATAACAGGGAATGAGCAGTTCTTC	CASSLITGNEQFF
-	TRBV27	TRBJ1-6	-	TGTGCCAGCCGGGACACTAATAATTCACCCCTCCACTTT	CASRDTNNSPLHF
TRBD1	TRBV27	TRBJ2-7	-	TGTGCCAGCAGTCGACAGGGGCTCTCTGCCGAGCAGTACTTC	CASSRQGLSAEQYF
TRBD1	TRBV7-2	TRBJ1-2	-	TGTGCCAGCAGCTTAGTGTCCGGGACAGGGAGGGACTATGGCTACACCTTC	CASSLVSGTGRDYGYTF
TRBD1	TRBV28	TRBJ2-3	-	TGTGCCAGCAGTCCGGGGACAGGGGGCAAGTATACGCAGTATTTT	CASSPGTGGKYTQYF
-	TRBV10-3	TRBJ2-4	-	TGTGCCATCAGTGAGTCGATGGGCACGATAGCCAAAAACATTCAGTACTTC	CAISESMGTIAKNIQYF
TRBD1	TRBV5-1	TRBJ2-5	-	TGCGCCAGCAGCTTCGGGACAGGGGACGAGACCCAGTACTTC	CASSFGTGDETQYF
TRBD2	TRBV7-8	TRBJ2-5	-	TGTGCCAGCACGATGGCGGGGGGGCCGAGTTGGGAGACCCAGTACTTC	CASTMAGGPSWETQYF
TRBD2	TRBV2	TRBJ2-1	-	TGTGCCAGCAGGAGGGGACTAGCGGGAGGTGGGTACAATGAGCAGTTCTTC	CASRRGLAGGGYNEQFF
TRBD2	TRBV18	TRBJ2-1	-	TGTGCCAGCTCTCCAGGAGCGGGGGCATACAATGAGCAGTTCTTC	CASSPGAGAYNEQFF
-	TRBV7-2	TRBJ1-2	once	TGTGCCAGCAGCTCACAACCTCGACAGTCTAACTATGGCTACACCTTC	CASSSQPRQSNYGYTF
TRBD1	TRBV5-6	TRBJ1-2	few	TGTGCCAGCAGCTTGGGGACAGGGGCAAACTATGGCTACACCTTC	CASSLGTGANYGYTF
TRBD2	TRBV7-2	TRBJ2-7	-	TGTGCCAGCAGACCCGGGACTAGCGTAACCTACGAGCAGTACTTC	CASRPGTSVTYEQYF
-	TRBV13	TRBJ2-3	-	TGTGCCAGCAGGGAGGGGCCTCACACAGATACGCAGTATTTT	CASREGPHTDTQYF
-	TRBV4-2	TRBJ1-2	-	TGTGCCAGCAGCCAAGTCTCTGATGGCTACACCTTC	CASSQVSDGYTF
TRBD1	TRBV6-1	TRBJ1-3	-	TGTGCCAGCAGTGTTTCAGGAGACAGGGGAGGAACCATATATTTT	CASSVSGDRGGTIYF
-	TRBV4-2	TRBJ2-7	-	TGTGCCAGCAGCCAAGATGGAGGCGAGCAGTACTTC	CASSQDGGEQYF
TRBD2	TRBV5-8	TRBJ2-2	-	TGTGCCAGCAGCACCGGACTAGCTATCGGCGGGGAGCTGTTTTTT	CASSTGLAIGGELFF
-	TRBV7-5	TRBJ2-7	once	TGTGTCAGAAGCTCCCGACGGGACGAGCAGTACTTC	CVRSSRRDEQYF
TRBD2	TRBV6-6	TRBJ2-7	-	TGTGCCAGCAGTACCCCCGGGACTACCGGCCACGAGCAGTACTTC	CASSTPGTTGHEQYF
TRBD1	TRBV5-1	TRBJ1-1	-	TGCGCCAGCCAACTAAAACAGGGGATGAACACTGAAGCTTTCTTT	CASQLKQGMNTEAFF
-	TRBV30	TRBJ2-1	-	TGTGCCTGGAGTGTAAAACTAAAGCAGTTCTTC	CAWSVKLKQFF
-	TRBV27	TRBJ1-4	-	TGTGCCAGCAGTAGCAGGGGTGAAAAACTGTTTTTT	CASSSRGEKLFF
-	TRBV10-3	TRBJ1-1	-	TGTGCCATCAGGCAGGAGAACACTGAAGCTTTCTTT	CAIRQENTEAFF
TRBD1	TRBV28	TRBJ2-7	-	TGTGCCAGCAGTCGCCTACAGGGGGGATCCTACGAGCAGTACTTC	CASSRLQGGSYEQYF
TRBD2	TRBV7-7	TRBJ2-1	-	TGTGCTAGCAGCTTACGATTGCGGGCTAGCGGGGGGGCCGATAATGAGCAGTTCTTC	CASSLRLRASGGADNEQFF
-	TRBV12-5	TRBJ1-5	-	TGTGCTAGTGGTCCGGACGGACTGAATAGCAATCAGCCCCAGCATTTT	CASGPDGLNSNQPQHF
TRBD1	TRBV7-9	TRBJ2-2	-	TGTGCCAGCAGCGCAGATCCGGGACAGGGCAGCACCGGGGAGCTGTTTTTT	CASSADPGQGSTGELFF
TRBD2	TRBV7-7	TRBJ2-1	once	TGTGCTAGCAGCTTAGCGGGAGGTGAGCAGTTCTTC	CASSLAGGEQFF
TRBD1	TRBV7-3	TRBJ2-3	-	TGTGCCAGCAGCTTAGCGGCAGGGGGCCGCACAGATACGCAGTATTTT	CASSLAAGGRTDTQYF
TRBD1	TRBV27	TRBJ1-6	-	TGTGCCAGCAGAGTGGACAGGACCTATAATTCACCCCTCCACTTT	CASRVDRTYNSPLHF
TRBD2	TRBV7-3	TRBJ2-1	once	TGTGCCAGCAGCCCCCGAGAGCGGGGGGTTACTGCTGAGCAGTTCTTC	CASSPRERGVTAEQFF
-	TRBV5-1	TRBJ2-6	-	TGCGCCAGCAGCTCTCTGTTTGGGGCCGCCTCGGCTGGGGCCAACGTCCTGACTTTC	CASSSLFGAASAGANVLTF